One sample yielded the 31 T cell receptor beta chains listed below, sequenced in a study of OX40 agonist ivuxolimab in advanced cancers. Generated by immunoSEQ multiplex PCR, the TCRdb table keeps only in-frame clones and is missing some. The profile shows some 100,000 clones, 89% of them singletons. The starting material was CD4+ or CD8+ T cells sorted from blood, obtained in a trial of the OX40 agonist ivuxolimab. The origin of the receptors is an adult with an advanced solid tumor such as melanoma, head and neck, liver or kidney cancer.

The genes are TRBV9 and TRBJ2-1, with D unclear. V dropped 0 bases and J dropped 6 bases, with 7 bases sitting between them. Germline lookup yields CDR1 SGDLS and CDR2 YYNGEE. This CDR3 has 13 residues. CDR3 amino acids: CASSVVGSNEQFF. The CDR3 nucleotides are TGTGCCAGCAGCGTAGTAGGCAGCAATGAGCAGTTCTTC.

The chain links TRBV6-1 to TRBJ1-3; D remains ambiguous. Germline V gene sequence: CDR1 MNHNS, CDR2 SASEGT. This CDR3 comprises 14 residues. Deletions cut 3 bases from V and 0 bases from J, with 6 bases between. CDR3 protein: CASSDATSGNTIYF. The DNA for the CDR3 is TGTGCCAGCAGTGACGCCACCTCTGGAAACACCATATATTTT.

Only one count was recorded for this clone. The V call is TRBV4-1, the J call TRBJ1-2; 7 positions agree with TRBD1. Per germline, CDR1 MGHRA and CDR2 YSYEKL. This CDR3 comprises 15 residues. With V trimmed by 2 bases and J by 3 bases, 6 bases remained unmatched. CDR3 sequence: CASSQTGQLDYGYTF. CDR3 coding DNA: TGCGCCAGCAGCCAAACGGGACAGTTAGACTATGGCTACACCTTC.

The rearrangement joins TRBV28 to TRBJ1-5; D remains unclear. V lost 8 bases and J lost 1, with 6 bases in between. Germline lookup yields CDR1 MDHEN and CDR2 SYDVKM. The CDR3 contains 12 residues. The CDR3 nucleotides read TGTGCCAGCGGCTGGAGCAATCAGCCCCAGCATTTT. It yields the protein CASGWSNQPQHF.

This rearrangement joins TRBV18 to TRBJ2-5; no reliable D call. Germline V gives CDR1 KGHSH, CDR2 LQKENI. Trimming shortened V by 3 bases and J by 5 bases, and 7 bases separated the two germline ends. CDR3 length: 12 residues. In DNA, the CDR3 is TGTGCCAGCTCACCGCCGTGGGAGACCCAGTACTTC. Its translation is CASSPPWETQYF. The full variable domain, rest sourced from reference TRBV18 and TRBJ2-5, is NAGVMQNPRHLVRRRGQEARLRCSPMKGHSHVYWYRQLPEEGLKFMVYLQKENIIDESGMPKERFSAEFPKEGPSILRIQQVVRGDSAAYFCASSPPWETQYFGPGTRLLVL.

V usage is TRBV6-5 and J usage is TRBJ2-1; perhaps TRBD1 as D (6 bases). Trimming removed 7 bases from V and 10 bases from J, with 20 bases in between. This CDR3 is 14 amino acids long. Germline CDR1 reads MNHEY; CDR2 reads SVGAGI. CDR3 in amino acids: CASTDRLSTMEQFF. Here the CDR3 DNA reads TGTGCCAGCACCGACAGGTTATCCACAATGGAGCAGTTCTTC.

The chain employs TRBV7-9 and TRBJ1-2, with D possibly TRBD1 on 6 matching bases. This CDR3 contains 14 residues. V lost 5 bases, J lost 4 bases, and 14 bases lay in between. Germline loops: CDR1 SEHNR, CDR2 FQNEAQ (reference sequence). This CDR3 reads CASSGGRGGYGYTF. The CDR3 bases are TGTGCCAGCAGCGGGGGCCGCGGGGGCTATGGCTACACCTTC.

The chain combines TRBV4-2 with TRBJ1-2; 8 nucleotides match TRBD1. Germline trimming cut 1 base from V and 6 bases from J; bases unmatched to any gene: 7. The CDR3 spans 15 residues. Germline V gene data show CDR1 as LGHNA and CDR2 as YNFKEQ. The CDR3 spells CASSQVGQGFDGYTF. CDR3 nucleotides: TGTGCCAGCAGCCAAGTAGGACAGGGATTTGATGGCTACACCTTC.

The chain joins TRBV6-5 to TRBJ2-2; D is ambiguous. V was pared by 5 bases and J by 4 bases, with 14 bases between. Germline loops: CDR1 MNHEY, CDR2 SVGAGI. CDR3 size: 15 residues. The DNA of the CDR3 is TGTGCCAGCAGTACCCCGATGAGACGCACCGGGGAGCTGTTTTTT. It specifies CASSTPMRRTGELFF.

The CDR3 nucleotides are TGTGCCAGCAGTGACAAAGCGGGGGGATACGCAGATACGCAGTATTTT. Translated, it gives CASSDKAGGYADTQYF. The chain couples TRBV6-1 to TRBJ2-3; 9 bases line up with TRBD2. The germline V gene has CDR1 MNHNS and CDR2 SASEGT. Trimming at V came to 3 bases and at J to 4 bases, leaving 8 bases not matched to a gene. The CDR3 is made up of 16 amino acids.

Here the CDR3 reads CASRGQGWTGELFF. The DNA for the CDR3 is TGTGCCAGTCGGGGACAGGGGTGGACCGGGGAGCTGTTTTTT. V gene TRBV19 combines with J gene TRBJ2-2; 10 bases agree with TRBD1. This CDR3 has 14 amino acids. Per the germline V gene, CDR1 is LNHDA and CDR2 is SQIVND (reference sequence). The V gene end was trimmed by 8 bases and the J gene end by 5 bases; junction bases not matched to a gene: 5.

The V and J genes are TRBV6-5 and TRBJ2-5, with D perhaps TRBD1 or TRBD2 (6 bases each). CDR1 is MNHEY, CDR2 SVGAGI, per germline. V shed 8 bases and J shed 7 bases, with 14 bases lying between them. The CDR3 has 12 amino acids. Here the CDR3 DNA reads TGTGCCAGCCATAGCGGAGGGGGGACCCAGTACTTC. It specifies CASHSGGGTQYF.

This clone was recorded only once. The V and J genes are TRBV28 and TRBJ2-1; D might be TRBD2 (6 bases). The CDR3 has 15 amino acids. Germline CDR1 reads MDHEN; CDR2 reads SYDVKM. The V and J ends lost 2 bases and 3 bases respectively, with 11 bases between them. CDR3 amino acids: CASSLGGSGYNEQFF. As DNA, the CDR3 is TGTGCCAGCAGTTTAGGAGGGAGCGGCTACAATGAGCAGTTCTTC.

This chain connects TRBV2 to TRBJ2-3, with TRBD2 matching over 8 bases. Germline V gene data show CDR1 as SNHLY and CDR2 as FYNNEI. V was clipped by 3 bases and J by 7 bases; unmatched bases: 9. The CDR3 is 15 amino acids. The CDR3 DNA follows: TGTGCCAGCAGTGAGTTGAGCGGGGGAGTGAATACGCAGTATTTT. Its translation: CASSELSGGVNTQYF.

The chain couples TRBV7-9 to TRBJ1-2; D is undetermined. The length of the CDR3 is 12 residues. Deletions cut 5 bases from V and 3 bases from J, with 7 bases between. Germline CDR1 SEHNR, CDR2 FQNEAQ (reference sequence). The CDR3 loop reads CASSPIDYGYTF. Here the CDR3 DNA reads TGTGCCAGCAGCCCGATCGACTATGGCTACACCTTC. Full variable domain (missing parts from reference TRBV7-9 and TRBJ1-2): DTGVSQNPRHKITKRGQNVTFRCDPISEHNRLYWYRQTLGQGPEFLTYFQNEAQLEKSRLLSDRFSAERPKGSFSTLEIQRTEQGDSAMYLCASSPIDYGYTFGSGTRLTVV.

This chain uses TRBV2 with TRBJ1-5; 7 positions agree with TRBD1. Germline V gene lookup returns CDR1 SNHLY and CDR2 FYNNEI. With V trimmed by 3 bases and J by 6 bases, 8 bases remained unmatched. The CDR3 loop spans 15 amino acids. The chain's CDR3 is CASSEGAQGGQPQHF. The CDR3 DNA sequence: TGTGCCAGCAGTGAGGGGGCGCAGGGGGGTCAGCCCCAGCATTTT.

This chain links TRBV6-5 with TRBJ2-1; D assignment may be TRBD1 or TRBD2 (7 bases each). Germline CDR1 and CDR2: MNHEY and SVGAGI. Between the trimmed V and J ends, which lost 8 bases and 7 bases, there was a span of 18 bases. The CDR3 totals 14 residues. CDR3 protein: CASARVQGGNEQFF. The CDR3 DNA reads TGTGCCAGCGCGAGGGTCCAGGGGGGGAATGAGCAGTTCTTC.

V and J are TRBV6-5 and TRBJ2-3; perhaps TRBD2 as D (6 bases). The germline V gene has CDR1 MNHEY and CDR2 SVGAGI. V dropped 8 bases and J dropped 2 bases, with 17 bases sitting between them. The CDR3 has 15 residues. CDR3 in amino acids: CASGAAGRNTDTQYF. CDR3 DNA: TGTGCCAGCGGCGCAGCAGGGAGGAACACAGATACGCAGTATTTT.

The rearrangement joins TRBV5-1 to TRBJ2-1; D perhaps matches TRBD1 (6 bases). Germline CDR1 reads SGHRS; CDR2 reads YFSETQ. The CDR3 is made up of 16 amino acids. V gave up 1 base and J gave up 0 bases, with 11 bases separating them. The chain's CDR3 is CASSLPQGGSYNEQFF. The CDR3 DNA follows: TGCGCCAGCAGCTTGCCACAGGGTGGCTCCTACAATGAGCAGTTCTTC.

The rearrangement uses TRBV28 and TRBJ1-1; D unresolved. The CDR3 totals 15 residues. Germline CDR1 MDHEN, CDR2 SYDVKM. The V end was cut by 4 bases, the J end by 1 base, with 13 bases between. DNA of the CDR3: TGTGCCAGCAGTTCCCTGGCGGTGGGGAACACTGAAGCTTTCTTT. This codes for CASSSLAVGNTEAFF.

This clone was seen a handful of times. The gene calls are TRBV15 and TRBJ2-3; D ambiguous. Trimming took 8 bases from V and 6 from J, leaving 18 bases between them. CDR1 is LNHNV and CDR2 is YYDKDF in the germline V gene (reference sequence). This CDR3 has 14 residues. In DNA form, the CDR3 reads TGTGCCACCCGCCGGGTGCTGGCGACTGATACGCAGTATTTT. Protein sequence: CATRRVLATDTQYF.

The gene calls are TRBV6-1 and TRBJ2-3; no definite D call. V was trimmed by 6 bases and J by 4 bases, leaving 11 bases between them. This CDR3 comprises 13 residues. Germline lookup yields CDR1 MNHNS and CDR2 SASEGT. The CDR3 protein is CASRQMPPDTQYF. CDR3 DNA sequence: TGTGCCAGCAGACAGATGCCGCCAGATACGCAGTATTTT.

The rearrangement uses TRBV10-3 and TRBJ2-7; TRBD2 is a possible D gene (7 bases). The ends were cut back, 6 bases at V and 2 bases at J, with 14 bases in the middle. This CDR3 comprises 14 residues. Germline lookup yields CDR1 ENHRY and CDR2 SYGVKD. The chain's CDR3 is CAIRGGGVTYEQYF. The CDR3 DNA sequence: TGTGCCATCAGAGGGGGGGGAGTCACCTACGAGCAGTACTTC.

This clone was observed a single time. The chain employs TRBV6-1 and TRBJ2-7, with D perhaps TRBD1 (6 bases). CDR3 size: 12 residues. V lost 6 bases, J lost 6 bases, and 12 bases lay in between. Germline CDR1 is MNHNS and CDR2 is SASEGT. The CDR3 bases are TGTGCCAGCAGAGCAGGGGAATCCGAGCAGTACTTC. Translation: CASRAGESEQYF.

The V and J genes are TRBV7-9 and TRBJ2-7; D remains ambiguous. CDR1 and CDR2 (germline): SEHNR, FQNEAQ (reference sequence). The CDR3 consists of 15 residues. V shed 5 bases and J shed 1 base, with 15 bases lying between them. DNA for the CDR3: TGTGCCAGCAGCCCCTCGCGCGGAATGTCCTACGAGCAGTACTTC. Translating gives CASSPSRGMSYEQYF.

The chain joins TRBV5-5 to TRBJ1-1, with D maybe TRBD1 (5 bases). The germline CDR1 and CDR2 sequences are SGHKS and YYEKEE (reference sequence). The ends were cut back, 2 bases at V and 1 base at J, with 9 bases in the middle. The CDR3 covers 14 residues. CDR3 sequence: CASSFGQGNTEAFF. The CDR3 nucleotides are TGTGCCAGCAGCTTTGGCCAGGGGAACACTGAAGCTTTCTTT.

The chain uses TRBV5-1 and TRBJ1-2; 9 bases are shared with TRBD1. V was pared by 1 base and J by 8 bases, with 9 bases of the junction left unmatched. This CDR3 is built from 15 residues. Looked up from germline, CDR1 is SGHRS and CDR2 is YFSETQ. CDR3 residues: CASSLNLDRGQGYTF. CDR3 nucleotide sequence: TGCGCCAGCAGCTTGAACCTGGACAGGGGCCAAGGCTACACCTTC.

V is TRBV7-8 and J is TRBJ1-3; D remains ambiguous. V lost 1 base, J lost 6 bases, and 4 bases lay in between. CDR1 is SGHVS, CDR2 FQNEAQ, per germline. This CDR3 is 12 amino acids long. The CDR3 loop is CASSLGVNTIYF. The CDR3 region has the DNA TGTGCCAGCAGCTTAGGGGTAAACACCATATATTTT.

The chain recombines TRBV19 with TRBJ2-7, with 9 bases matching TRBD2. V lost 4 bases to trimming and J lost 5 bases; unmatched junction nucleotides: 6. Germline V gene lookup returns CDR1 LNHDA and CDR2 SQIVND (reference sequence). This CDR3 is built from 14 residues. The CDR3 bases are TGTGCCAGTAGTAAGGGACTAGCAACCCACGAGCAGTACTTC. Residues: CASSKGLATHEQYF.

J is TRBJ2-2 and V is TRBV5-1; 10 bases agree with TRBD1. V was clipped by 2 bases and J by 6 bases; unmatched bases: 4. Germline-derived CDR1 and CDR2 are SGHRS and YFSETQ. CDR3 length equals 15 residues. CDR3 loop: CASSFRTGGAGELFF. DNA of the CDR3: TGCGCCAGCAGCTTTAGGACAGGGGGGGCCGGGGAGCTGTTTTTT.

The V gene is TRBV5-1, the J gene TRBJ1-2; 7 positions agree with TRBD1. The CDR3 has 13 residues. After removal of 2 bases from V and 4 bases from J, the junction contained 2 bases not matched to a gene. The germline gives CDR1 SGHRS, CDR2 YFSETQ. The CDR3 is CASSLPGGYGYTF. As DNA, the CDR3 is TGCGCCAGCAGCTTACCAGGGGGCTATGGCTACACCTTC.